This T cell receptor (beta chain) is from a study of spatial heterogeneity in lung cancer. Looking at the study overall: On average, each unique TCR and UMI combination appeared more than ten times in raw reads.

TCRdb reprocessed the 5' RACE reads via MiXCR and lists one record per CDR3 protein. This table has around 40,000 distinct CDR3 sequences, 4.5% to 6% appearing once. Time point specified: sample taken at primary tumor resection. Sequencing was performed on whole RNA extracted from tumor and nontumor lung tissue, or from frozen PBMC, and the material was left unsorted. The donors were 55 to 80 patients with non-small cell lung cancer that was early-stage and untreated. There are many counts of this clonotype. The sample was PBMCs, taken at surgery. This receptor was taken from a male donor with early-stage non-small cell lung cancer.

In DNA, the CDR3 is TGTGCCAGCAGCTTCCCGGGCGGAAACACCATATATTTT. Translation: CASSFPGGNTIYF. The chain employs TRBV7-9 and TRBJ1-3, with D hard to call. From germline, CDR1 is SEHNR and CDR2 FQNEAQ (reference sequence). CDR3 size: 13 residues. V was clipped by 3 bases and J by 4 bases, with 7 bases between them.